This paragraph covers one T cell receptor (beta chain) sequence. The primer mix had 60 Vbeta and 13 Jbeta primers. Produced via immunoSEQ multiplex PCR; TCRdb's table is partial and in-frame only. The table includes approximately 93,000 clones, 79% detected once. This specimen comes from a study of cytomegalovirus exposure and HLA in healthy donors. Trimming took off 5 bases at V and 6 bases at J, with 16 bases between the two ends. The CDR3 extends over 14 amino acids. Germline lookup yields CDR1 SGHTA and CDR2 FQGNSA. The sample consisted of PBMCs. This chain joins TRBV7-2 and TRBJ1-2; weak D call: TRBD1 (6 bases). The source is a male donor in good health and CMV-seropositive. CDR3 loop: CASSRGQNIDGYTF. DNA of the CDR3: TGTGCCAGCAGCAGGGGACAAAATATCGATGGCTACACCTTC.